This T cell receptor beta chain was sequenced for a study of shared clonotypes between healthy human individuals. Study as a whole: The cohort had two women and three men, ages 18 to 49.

Here immunoSEQ multiplex PCR was the method, and the copy in TCRdb shows in-frame clones only, minus some. The sample yields about 110,000 clones, more than 65% seen once. This CDR3 is built from 15 residues. Trimming removed 6 bases from V and 0 bases from J, with 17 bases in between. Per the germline V gene, CDR1 is SQVTM and CDR2 is ANQGSEA. This clone was counted between two and nine times. The sequence was obtained from a woman younger than 45 in good health. Source material: memory CD8+ T cells sorted from blood. Subset reported: CD45RO+ cells pooled with CCR7-negative TemRA cells. This chain links TRBV29-1 with TRBJ1-1; D uncertain. The CDR3 sequence: CSVLGSFGMNTEAFF. Here the CDR3 DNA reads TGCAGCGTCCTTGGAAGTTTCGGGATGAACACTGAAGCTTTCTTT.